The rows below give T cell receptor beta chains drawn from one sample of a study of blood T cell repertoires in COVID-19. Only in-frame clones appear in the TCRdb table, and some are missing; sequencing was by immunoSEQ multiplex PCR. The sample holds approximately 270,000 clones; 80% to 90% are singletons and the top ten take around 1.8%. Material: PBMCs or T cells enriched from blood (not recorded which). The receptors derive from a woman between 50 and 59 years old who had recovered from COVID-19. CDR3s include the opening cysteine and the closing phenylalanine or tryptophan. The D gene is left open where the match is weak. Not every row has a clone size; where given, it reads once, few, many or a size class.

D gene: .
J gene: TRBJ2-1
clone size: .
V gene: TRBV7-2
CDR3 DNA: TGTGCCAGCAGCTTAGGGACTCCCGCCTACAATGAGCAGTTCTTC
CDR3 protein: CASSLGTPAYNEQFF

D gene: TRBD2
J gene: TRBJ2-2
clone size: .
V gene: TRBV5-4
CDR3 DNA: TGTGCCAGCAGTCCCGGGACTAGTCCCGGGGAGCTGTTTTTT
CDR3 protein: CASSPGTSPGELFF

D gene: .
J gene: TRBJ2-1
clone size: .
V gene: TRBV29-1
CDR3 DNA: TGCAGCGTTCCCGGACTTTACAATGAGCAGTTCTTC
CDR3 protein: CSVPGLYNEQFF

D gene: TRBD2
J gene: TRBJ2-7
clone size: once
V gene: TRBV19
CDR3 DNA: TGTGCCAGTAGTTCCGGGACTAGCGGGAGCAGGTACGAGCAGTACTTC
CDR3 protein: CASSSGTSGSRYEQYF

D gene: .
J gene: TRBJ1-2
clone size: once
V gene: TRBV28
CDR3 DNA: TGTGCCAGCAGATCCCGGGACACACGGGCTCACATGGTCCTCGGTGGCTACACCTTC
CDR3 protein: CASRSRDTRAHMVLGGYTF

D gene: .
J gene: TRBJ1-4
clone size: few
V gene: TRBV3-1/TRBV3-2
CDR3 DNA: TGTGCCAGCAGCCGTACAGTCGCAACTAATGAAAAACTGTTTTTT
CDR3 protein: CASSRTVATNEKLFF

D gene: TRBD1
J gene: TRBJ2-7
clone size: .
V gene: TRBV25-1
CDR3 DNA: TGTGCCAGCAGCAGGACAGGGGGGAGCGAGCAGTACTTC
CDR3 protein: CASSRTGGSEQYF

D gene: TRBD1
J gene: TRBJ2-3
clone size: .
V gene: TRBV24-1
CDR3 DNA: TGTGCCACCAGTGATTCGGGACAGTGGGTTGATACGCAGTATTTT
CDR3 protein: CATSDSGQWVDTQYF

D gene: TRBD2
J gene: TRBJ2-1
clone size: .
V gene: TRBV28
CDR3 DNA: TGTGCCAGCAGTTCTAGCGGTGAAGGGGAGGATGAGCAGTTCTTC
CDR3 protein: CASSSSGEGEDEQFF

D gene: TRBD2
J gene: TRBJ2-5
clone size: once
V gene: TRBV11-2
CDR3 DNA: TGTGCCAGCAGCCCCTCGCGGGGGGACGGAGAGACCCAGTACTTC
CDR3 protein: CASSPSRGDGETQYF

D gene: .
J gene: TRBJ1-5
clone size: .
V gene: TRBV28
CDR3 DNA: TGTGCCAGCAGTTTGGCACAGCCCCAGCATTTT
CDR3 protein: CASSLAQPQHF

D gene: TRBD1
J gene: TRBJ1-5
clone size: .
V gene: TRBV28
CDR3 DNA: TGTGCCAGCAGCATCCCACAGGGGAATCAGCCCCAGCATTTT
CDR3 protein: CASSIPQGNQPQHF

D gene: .
J gene: TRBJ1-1
clone size: few
V gene: TRBV27
CDR3 DNA: TGTGCCAGCAGTTTATCGCGGAACACTGAAGCTTTCTTT
CDR3 protein: CASSLSRNTEAFF

D gene: TRBD1
J gene: TRBJ1-2
clone size: .
V gene: TRBV19
CDR3 DNA: TGTGCCAGTAGTGACGGGGACAGGGGGCCGTCGGCTGGCTACACCTTC
CDR3 protein: CASSDGDRGPSAGYTF

D gene: TRBD1
J gene: TRBJ1-2
clone size: few
V gene: TRBV29-1
CDR3 DNA: TGCAGCGTTGATGGGAGCCGGGACAGAGATGGCTACACCTTC
CDR3 protein: CSVDGSRDRDGYTF

D gene: TRBD2
J gene: TRBJ2-1
clone size: few
V gene: TRBV3-1/TRBV3-2
CDR3 DNA: TGTGCCAGCAGCCAAGAGCGGGAGGTTTCCTACAATGAGCAGTTCTTC
CDR3 protein: CASSQEREVSYNEQFF

D gene: .
J gene: TRBJ2-5
clone size: once
V gene: TRBV5-1
CDR3 DNA: TGCGCCAGCAGCAACTATGGGAGCTTACAAGAGACCCAGTACTTC
CDR3 protein: CASSNYGSLQETQYF

D gene: TRBD2
J gene: TRBJ2-3
clone size: few
V gene: TRBV2
CDR3 DNA: TGTGCCAGAGCGGGAGGGCCAAGCGATACGCAGTATTTT
CDR3 protein: CARAGGPSDTQYF

D gene: .
J gene: TRBJ1-4
clone size: .
V gene: TRBV15
CDR3 DNA: TGTGCCACCAGCAGACTAGGGGCCCTTAATGAAAAACTGTTTTTT
CDR3 protein: CATSRLGALNEKLFF

D gene: TRBD2
J gene: TRBJ2-1
clone size: .
V gene: TRBV14
CDR3 DNA: TGTGCCAGCAGCCAAGACGGCGGGAGTCGATACAATGAGCAGTTCTTC
CDR3 protein: CASSQDGGSRYNEQFF

D gene: .
J gene: TRBJ1-1
clone size: few
V gene: TRBV30
CDR3 DNA: TGTGCCTGGAGTCCGGGACTGCCGAACACTGAAGCTTTCTTT
CDR3 protein: CAWSPGLPNTEAFF

D gene: .
J gene: TRBJ1-6
clone size: .
V gene: TRBV2
CDR3 DNA: TGTGCCAGCAGCCAGGGGAGCTCCTATAATTCACCCCTCCACTTT
CDR3 protein: CASSQGSSYNSPLHF

D gene: .
J gene: TRBJ2-7
clone size: .
V gene: TRBV2
CDR3 DNA: TGTGCCAGCAGTGGGGACTTGTCCTACGAGCAGTACTTC
CDR3 protein: CASSGDLSYEQYF

D gene: .
J gene: TRBJ1-6
clone size: many
V gene: TRBV28
CDR3 DNA: TGTGCCAGCAGCCTTATACAGAATTCACCCCTCCACTTT
CDR3 protein: CASSLIQNSPLHF